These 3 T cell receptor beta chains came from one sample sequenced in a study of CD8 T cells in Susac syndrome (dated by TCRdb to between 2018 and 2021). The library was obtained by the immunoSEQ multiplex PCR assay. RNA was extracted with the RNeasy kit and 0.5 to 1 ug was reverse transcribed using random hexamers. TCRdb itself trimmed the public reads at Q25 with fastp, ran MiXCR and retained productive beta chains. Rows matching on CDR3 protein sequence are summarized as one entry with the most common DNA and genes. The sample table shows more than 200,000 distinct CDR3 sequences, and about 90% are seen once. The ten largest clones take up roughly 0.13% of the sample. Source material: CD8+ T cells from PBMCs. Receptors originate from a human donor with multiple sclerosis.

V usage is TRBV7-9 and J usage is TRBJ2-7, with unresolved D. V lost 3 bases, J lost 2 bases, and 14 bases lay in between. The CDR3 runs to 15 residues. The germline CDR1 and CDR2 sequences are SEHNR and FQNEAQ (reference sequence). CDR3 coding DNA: TGTGCCAGCAGCTTTACAACCCTAAGCACCTACGAGCAGTACTTC. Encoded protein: CASSFTTLSTYEQYF.

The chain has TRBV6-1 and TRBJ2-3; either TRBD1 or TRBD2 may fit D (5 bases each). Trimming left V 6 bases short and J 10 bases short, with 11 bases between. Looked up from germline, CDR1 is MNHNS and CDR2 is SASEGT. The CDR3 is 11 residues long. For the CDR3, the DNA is TGTGCCAGCAGAGCCGGGACCTCGCAGTATTTT. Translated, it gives CASRAGTSQYF.

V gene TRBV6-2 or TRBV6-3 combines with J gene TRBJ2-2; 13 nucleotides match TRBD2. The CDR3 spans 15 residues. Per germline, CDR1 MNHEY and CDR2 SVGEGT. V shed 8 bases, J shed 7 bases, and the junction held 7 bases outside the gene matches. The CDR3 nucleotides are TGTGCCAGCGTGGGACTAGCGGGACGGGTCGGGGAGCTGTTTTTT. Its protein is CASVGLAGRVGELFF.